Shown below are 29 T cell receptor beta chains from a single sample sequenced in a study of cytomegalovirus exposure and HLA in healthy donors (dated by TCRdb to the late 2010s). To prepare the library, the immunoSEQ multiplex PCR assay was applied. TCRdb holds this immuneACCESS table with in-frame rearrangements only. Some clones are missing; in checked studies, unresolved V genes explain under half, and the rest has no known cause. Recorded for this sample are over 250,000 clones; roughly 85% of them occurred a single time. The ten largest clones take up approximately 1% of the sample. The source material was PBMCs. These receptors were obtained from a woman younger than 30 in good health and CMV-seronegative.

The chain carries TRBV19 and TRBJ2-7; 8 bases match TRBD1. The CDR3 extends over 15 amino acids. The V segment lost 3 bases and the J segment 2 bases; nucleotides outside the gene matches: 6. Germline CDR1 and CDR2: LNHDA and SQIVND (reference sequence). The CDR3 DNA follows: TGTGCCAGTAGTATTTGGGCAGGGGGCACCTACGAGCAGTACTTC. The encoded protein is CASSIWAGGTYEQYF.

The chain joins TRBV28 to TRBJ2-5, with 7 nucleotides matching TRBD2. Looked up from germline, CDR1 is MDHEN and CDR2 is SYDVKM. The ends lost 10 bases at V and 5 bases at J; junction bases unmatched: 10. This CDR3 has 13 amino acids. The CDR3 DNA is TGTGCCACCCTCCACCAGGGAGGGGAGACCCAGTACTTC. This translates into CATLHQGGETQYF.

The CDR3 is CASSEAQGTNQPQHF. The CDR3 region has the DNA TGTGCCAGCAGTGAAGCACAGGGTACCAATCAGCCCCAGCATTTT. This chain connects TRBV2 to TRBJ1-5; perhaps TRBD1 as D (6 bases). CDR3 size: 15 residues. Germline V CDR1 and CDR2: SNHLY, FYNNEI. Trimming removed 0 bases from V and 3 bases from J, with 9 bases in between.

This clone was counted a few times. The chain combines TRBV19 with TRBJ2-1; possible D gene TRBD1, 5 bases. The V gene lost 4 bases and the J gene lost 6 bases, with 7 bases spanning the gap. The CDR3 length is 12 residues. CDR1 is LNHDA and CDR2 is SQIVND in the germline V gene (reference sequence). The CDR3 region is CASSTGINEQFF. The CDR3 coding sequence is TGTGCCAGTAGTACAGGGATCAATGAGCAGTTCTTC.

The chain carries TRBV19 and TRBJ1-2, with 7 positions matching TRBD1. CDR3 length equals 14 residues. V gave up 5 bases and J gave up 6 bases; unmatched junction bases: 9. CDR1 LNHDA and CDR2 SQIVND come from the germline V gene (reference sequence). The DNA of the CDR3 is TGTGCCAGTAGTTCGACTGCCAGGGGGGATGGCTACACCTTC. It translates to CASSSTARGDGYTF. Supplemented by reference TRBV19 and TRBJ1-2, the full variable domain reads DGGITQSPKYLFRKEGQNVTLSCEQNLNHDAMYWYRQDPGQGLRLIYYSQIVNDFQKGDIAEGYSVSREKKESFPLTVTSAQKNPTAFYLCASSSTARGDGYTFGSGTRLTVV.

This clone was observed a few times. This rearrangement joins TRBV7-3 to TRBJ1-3; unclear D gene. V gave up 2 bases and J gave up 0 bases, with 8 bases separating them. The germline V gene has CDR1 SGHTA and CDR2 FQGTGA. This CDR3 has 15 residues. CDR3 protein: CASSLDGSSGNTIYF. The DNA of the CDR3 is TGTGCCAGCAGCTTAGATGGCAGCTCTGGAAACACCATATATTTT.

The genes are TRBV6-5 and TRBJ1-5; D may be TRBD1 (5 bases). CDR1 MNHEY and CDR2 SVGAGI come from the germline V gene. Trimming removed 0 bases from V and 1 base from J, with 7 bases in between. The CDR3 loop spans 15 amino acids. CDR3 DNA: TGTGCCAGCAGTTACTCGGGGCAGAGCAATCAGCCCCAGCATTTT. It encodes CASSYSGQSNQPQHF.

This sequence joins TRBV7-2 and TRBJ1-1; tentative D call: TRBD1 (5 bases). Per germline, CDR1 SGHTA and CDR2 FQGNSA. This CDR3 comprises 13 residues. Trimming took off 5 bases at V and 3 bases at J, with 10 bases between the two ends. DNA of the CDR3: TGTGCCAGCAGCGTATCCAGGGACACTGAAGCTTTCTTT. Its translation is CASSVSRDTEAFF.

The chain combines TRBV9 with TRBJ2-7; TRBD2 aligns across 12 bases. CDR3 length equals 15 residues. In germline, CDR1 is SGDLS, CDR2 YYNGEE. The V gene end was trimmed by 3 bases and the J gene end by 3 bases; junction bases not matched to a gene: 4. The CDR3 here is CASSAGLAGFYEQYF. CDR3 sequence (DNA): TGTGCCAGCAGCGCCGGACTAGCGGGGTTCTACGAGCAGTACTTC.

CDR3 nucleotide sequence: TGTGCCAGCTCAACCCGGTCCCAGGAACCCCAGCATTTT. Translated: CASSTRSQEPQHF. The chain couples TRBV18 to TRBJ1-5, with D unresolved. The germline V gene encodes CDR1 KGHSH and CDR2 LQKENI. The V end was cut by 5 bases, the J end by 10 bases, with 15 bases between. The length of the CDR3 is 13 residues.

The chain carries TRBV29-1 and TRBJ1-2, with TRBD1 identical over 7 bases. CDR1 is SQVTM, CDR2 ANQGSEA, per germline. Trimming removed 2 bases from V and 0 bases from J; junction bases left unmatched: 6. The CDR3 is 15 residues long. The CDR3 is CSVELRQGSNYGYTF. CDR3 bases: TGCAGCGTTGAACTCCGACAGGGCTCTAACTATGGCTACACCTTC.

The chain uses TRBV28 and TRBJ2-7, with 8 bases aligning to TRBD1. V trimming: 7 bases; J trimming: 6 bases; junction bases outside the gene matches: 14. Germline V gene sequence: CDR1 MDHEN, CDR2 SYDVKM. This CDR3 has 15 amino acids. The CDR3 nucleotides are TGTGCCAGCACTGTAATTCAGGGGGCTATGGGCGAGCAGTACTTC. Protein: CASTVIQGAMGEQYF.

The V and J genes are TRBV27 and TRBJ1-1, with a possible D match to TRBD1 (5 bases). Germline CDR1 and CDR2: MNHEY and SMNVEV (reference sequence). The CDR3 totals 17 residues. V lost 4 bases to trimming and J lost 4 bases, with 22 bases between them. CDR3 amino acids: CASSSVSYTGPGTEAFF. The CDR3 nucleotides read TGTGCCAGCAGTTCGGTCAGTTATACAGGCCCCGGCACTGAAGCTTTCTTT.

The chain combines TRBV11-2 with TRBJ1-1, with D hard to call. The germline CDR1 and CDR2 sequences are SGHAT and FQNNGV. The CDR3 sequence is 14 residues long. Trimming shortened V by 3 bases and J by 1 base, and 9 bases separated the two germline ends. The CDR3 protein is CASSFRRANTEAFF. In DNA, the CDR3 is TGTGCCAGCAGCTTTCGGAGGGCGAACACTGAAGCTTTCTTT. Filled out from reference TRBV11-2 and TRBJ1-1, the complete variable domain reads EAGVAQSPRYKIIEKRQSVAFWCNPISGHATLYWYQQILGQGPKLLIQFQNNGVVDDSQLPKDRFSAERLKGVDSTLKIQPAKLEDSAVYLCASSFRRANTEAFFGQGTRLTVV.

The chain combines TRBV27 with TRBJ1-2; 10 bases align to TRBD1. Germline V lookup: CDR1 MNHEY, CDR2 SMNVEV (reference sequence). The CDR3 has 16 residues. V was clipped by 5 bases and J by 7 bases; unmatched bases: 13. The CDR3, as DNA: TGTGCCAGCAGTCCCTGGGGGACAGGGGAAATGGGTGGCTACACCTTC. This encodes CASSPWGTGEMGGYTF.

This clone appeared once. The chain links TRBV5-1 to TRBJ1-2; D ambiguous. The ends were cut back, 1 base at V and 10 bases at J, with 8 bases in the middle. Per germline, CDR1 SGHRS and CDR2 YFSETQ. CDR3 length equals 11 residues. CDR3 loop: CASSLSQDYTF. DNA for the CDR3: TGCGCCAGCAGCTTGAGTCAGGACTACACCTTC.

The genes are TRBV27 and TRBJ1-5; D not certain. Trimming took 7 bases from V and 1 from J, leaving 11 bases between them. The CDR3 totals 14 residues. Germline V gene lookup returns CDR1 MNHEY and CDR2 SMNVEV (reference sequence). The CDR3, as DNA: TGTGCCAGCAAATTACAGTCAAGCAATCAGCCCCAGCATTTT. Amino acid sequence: CASKLQSSNQPQHF.

The chain uses TRBV6-5 and TRBJ2-1, with a weak D call TRBD2 (6 bases). V was pared by 0 bases and J by 4 bases, with 10 bases between. Germline CDR1 MNHEY, CDR2 SVGAGI. The CDR3 length is 15 residues. The CDR3 here is CASSYSSSEYNEQFF. The CDR3 DNA is TGTGCCAGCAGTTACTCGTCTAGCGAGTACAATGAGCAGTTCTTC.

The rearrangement joins TRBV27 to TRBJ1-5, with a weak D call TRBD1 (5 bases). The CDR3 extends over 13 amino acids. Germline V CDR1 and CDR2: MNHEY, SMNVEV (reference sequence). V was trimmed by 6 bases and J by 0 bases, leaving 6 bases between them. The CDR3 sequence is CASRQDSNQPQHF. The CDR3 DNA sequence: TGTGCCAGCAGACAGGATAGCAATCAGCCCCAGCATTTT.

The chain uses TRBV30 and TRBJ1-2, with TRBD1 identical over 8 bases. The V gene end was trimmed by 5 bases and the J gene end by 4 bases; junction bases not matched to a gene: 12. Germline values: CDR1 GTSNPN, CDR2 SVGIG (reference sequence). This CDR3 comprises 15 residues. The CDR3 DNA follows: TGTGCCTGGTGTTGGACCAACAGGGGGTTCTATGGCTACACCTTC. This codes for CAWCWTNRGFYGYTF.

V usage is TRBV7-8 and J usage is TRBJ2-7; TRBD1 matches 8 bases. This CDR3 contains 15 residues. The J segment lost 5 bases and the V segment lost 5 bases, leaving 11 bases of the junction unmatched. Germline CDR1 and CDR2: SGHVS and FQNEAQ. In DNA, the CDR3 is TGTGCCAGCAGCCCTCCCGTGGTCAGGGGGCACGAGCAGTACTTC. Protein: CASSPPVVRGHEQYF.

The chain combines TRBV7-6 with TRBJ1-5; TRBD1 is a possible D gene (5 bases). CDR3 length: 16 residues. From germline, CDR1 is SGHVS and CDR2 FNYEAQ. V was pared by 0 bases and J by 1 base, with 10 bases between. CDR3 sequence: CASSLAGGKSNQPQHF. The CDR3 nucleotides are TGTGCCAGCAGCTTAGCGGGGGGGAAGAGCAATCAGCCCCAGCATTTT.

The chain is built from TRBV25-1 and TRBJ1-1; D remains ambiguous. V was shortened by 1 base and J by 10 bases, with 7 bases between the two germline ends. The CDR3 contains 11 residues. CDR1 MGHDK and CDR2 SYGVNS come from the germline V gene. CDR3 residues: CASSELESAFF. The DNA for the CDR3 is TGTGCCAGCAGTGAATTAGAGTCAGCTTTCTTT.

The rearrangement joins TRBV30 to TRBJ2-3; 8 bases line up with TRBD1. CDR1 is GTSNPN, CDR2 SVGIG, per germline (reference sequence). This CDR3 comprises 15 residues. After removal of 2 bases from V and 5 bases from J, the junction contained 9 bases not matched to a gene. The CDR3 DNA is TGTGCCTGGAGTCACGACAGGGGTGTGCGAGATACGCAGTATTTT. Translated, it gives CAWSHDRGVRDTQYF.

V gene TRBV6-5 combines with J gene TRBJ1-1; D might be TRBD1 (5 bases). The germline V gene encodes CDR1 MNHEY and CDR2 SVGAGI. V was cut by 2 bases and J by 7 bases, with 5 bases left in between. CDR3 size: 11 residues. This chain's CDR3 is CASSYDSEAFF. The CDR3 DNA reads TGTGCCAGCAGTTACGACAGTGAAGCTTTCTTT.

In its sample, this clone was seen a few times. The V gene is TRBV5-4, the J gene TRBJ1-2; possible D gene TRBD1, 6 bases. V lost 0 bases, J lost 7 bases, and 16 bases lay in between. The germline V gene encodes CDR1 SGHNT and CDR2 YYREEE (reference sequence). The CDR3 is made up of 15 amino acids. The chain's CDR3 is CASSLALIQGGGYTF. DNA of the CDR3: TGTGCCAGCAGCTTGGCCCTAATACAGGGCGGTGGCTACACCTTC.

V gene TRBV6-5 combines with J gene TRBJ2-4, with D uncertain. Germline CDR1 is MNHEY and CDR2 is SVGAGI. The CDR3 has 14 amino acids. V lost 6 bases to trimming and J lost 3 bases, with 12 bases between them. CDR3 coding DNA: TGTGCCAGCAGGAACGACAACGACAAAAACATTCAGTACTTC. Its translation is CASRNDNDKNIQYF.

This clone was observed a single time. The genes are TRBV5-4 and TRBJ1-6, with a tentative D call TRBD1 (5 bases). Germline V gives CDR1 SGHNT, CDR2 YYREEE (reference sequence). The CDR3 length is 16 residues. Trimming pared 3 bases from V and 6 bases from J, leaving 16 bases between. The chain's CDR3 is CASSSGEGARNSPLHF. In DNA, the CDR3 is TGTGCCAGCAGCTCGGGTGAAGGGGCCCGTAATTCACCCCTCCACTTT.

V and J are TRBV7-6 and TRBJ1-1; 8 bases line up with TRBD1. CDR3 size: 15 residues. The V gene's germline CDR1 is SGHVS and CDR2 FNYEAQ. Trimming removed 1 base from V and 1 base from J; junction bases left unmatched: 2. Here the CDR3 reads CASSLGTGGNTEAFF. CDR3 coding DNA: TGTGCCAGCAGCTTAGGAACAGGGGGGAACACTGAAGCTTTCTTT.